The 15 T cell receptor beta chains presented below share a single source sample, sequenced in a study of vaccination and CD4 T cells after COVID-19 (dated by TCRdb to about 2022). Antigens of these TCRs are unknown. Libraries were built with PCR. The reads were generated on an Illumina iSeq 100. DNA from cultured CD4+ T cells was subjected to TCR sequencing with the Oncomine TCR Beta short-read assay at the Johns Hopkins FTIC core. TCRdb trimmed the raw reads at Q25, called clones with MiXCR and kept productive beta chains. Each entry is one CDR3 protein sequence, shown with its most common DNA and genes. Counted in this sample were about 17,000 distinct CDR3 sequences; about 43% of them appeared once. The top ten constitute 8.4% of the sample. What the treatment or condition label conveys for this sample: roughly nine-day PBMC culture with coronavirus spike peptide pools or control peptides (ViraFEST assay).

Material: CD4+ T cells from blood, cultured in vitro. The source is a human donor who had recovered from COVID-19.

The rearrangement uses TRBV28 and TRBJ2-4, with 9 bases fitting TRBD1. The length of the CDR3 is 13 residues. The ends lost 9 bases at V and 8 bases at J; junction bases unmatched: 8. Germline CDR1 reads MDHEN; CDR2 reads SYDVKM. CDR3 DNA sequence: TGTGCCAGTAAACAGGGGGCGAGGGACATTCAGTACTTC. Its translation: CASKQGARDIQYF. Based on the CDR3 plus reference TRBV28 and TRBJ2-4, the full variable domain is DVKVTQSSRYLVKRTGEKVFLECVQDMDHENMFWYRQDPGLGLRLIYFSYDVKMKEKGDIPEGYSVSREKKERFSLILESASTNQTSMYLCASKQGARDIQYFGAGTRLSVL.

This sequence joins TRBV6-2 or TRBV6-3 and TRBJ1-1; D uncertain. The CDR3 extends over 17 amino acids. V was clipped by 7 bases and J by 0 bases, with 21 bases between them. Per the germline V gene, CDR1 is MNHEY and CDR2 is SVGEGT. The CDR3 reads CASIGRPRNGLNTEAFF. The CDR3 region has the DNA TGTGCCAGCATAGGCAGGCCGAGAAACGGACTGAACACTGAAGCTTTCTTT.

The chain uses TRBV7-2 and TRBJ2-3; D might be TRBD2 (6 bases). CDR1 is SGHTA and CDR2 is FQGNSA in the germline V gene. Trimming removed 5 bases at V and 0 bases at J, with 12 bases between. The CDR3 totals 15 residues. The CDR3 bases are TGTGCCAGCAGCCTTAGCGGAACTAGCACAGATACGCAGTATTTT. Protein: CASSLSGTSTDTQYF.

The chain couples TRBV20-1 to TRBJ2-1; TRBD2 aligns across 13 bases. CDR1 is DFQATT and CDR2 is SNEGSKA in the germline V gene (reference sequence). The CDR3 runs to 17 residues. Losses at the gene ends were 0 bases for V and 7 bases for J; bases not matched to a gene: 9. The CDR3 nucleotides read TGCAGTGCTAGAGATTACTGGACTAGCGGGAGATATAATGAGCAGTTCTTC. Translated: CSARDYWTSGRYNEQFF.

The CDR3 is CSAPGTGATSYEQYF. CDR3 nucleotides: TGCAGTGCCCCCGGGACAGGGGCAACCTCCTACGAGCAGTACTTC. The genes are TRBV20-1 and TRBJ2-7; TRBD1 agrees at 10 bases. V was pared by 6 bases and J by 0 bases, with 8 bases of the junction left unmatched. The CDR3 totals 15 residues. In germline, CDR1 is DFQATT, CDR2 SNEGSKA (reference sequence).

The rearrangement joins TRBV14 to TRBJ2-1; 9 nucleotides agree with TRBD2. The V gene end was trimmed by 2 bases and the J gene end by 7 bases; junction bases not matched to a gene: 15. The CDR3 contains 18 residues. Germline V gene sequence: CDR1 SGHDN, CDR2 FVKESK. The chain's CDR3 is CASSQKGGRSGRRNEQFF. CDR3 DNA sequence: TGTGCCAGCAGCCAAAAAGGGGGACGCAGCGGGAGGAGGAATGAGCAGTTCTTC.

CDR3 DNA: TGTGCCAGCACCCTAGAGGGGGGTTTGGGGGAGACCCAGTACTTC. It codes for CASTLEGGLGETQYF. J is TRBJ2-5 and V is TRBV11-2; either TRBD1 or TRBD2 may fit D (6 bases each). The CDR3 loop spans 15 amino acids. Germline-derived CDR1 and CDR2 are SGHAT and FQNNGV. Trimming pared 7 bases from V and 5 bases from J, leaving 20 bases between.

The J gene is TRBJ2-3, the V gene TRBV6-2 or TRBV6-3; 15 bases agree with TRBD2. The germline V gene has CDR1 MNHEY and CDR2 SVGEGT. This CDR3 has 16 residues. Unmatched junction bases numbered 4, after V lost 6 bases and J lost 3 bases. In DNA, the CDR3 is TGTGCCAGCAGGGGGACTAGCGGGAGGCGGACAGATACGCAGTATTTT. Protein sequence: CASRGTSGRRTDTQYF.

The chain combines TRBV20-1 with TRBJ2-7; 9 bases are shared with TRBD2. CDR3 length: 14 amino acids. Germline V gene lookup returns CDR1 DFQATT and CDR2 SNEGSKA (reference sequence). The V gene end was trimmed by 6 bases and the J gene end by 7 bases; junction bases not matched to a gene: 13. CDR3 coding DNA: TGCAGTGCCATATCCGGGACTAGCCGGGTTGAGCAGTACTTC. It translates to CSAISGTSRVEQYF.

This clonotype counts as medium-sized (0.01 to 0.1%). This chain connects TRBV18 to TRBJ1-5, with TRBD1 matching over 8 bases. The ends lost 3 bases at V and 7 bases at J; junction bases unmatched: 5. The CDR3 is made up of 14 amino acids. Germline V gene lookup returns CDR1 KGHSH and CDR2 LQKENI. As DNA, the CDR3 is TGTGCCAGCTCACCGCAGGGGGCTGGGCAGCCCCAGCATTTT. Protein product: CASSPQGAGQPQHF.

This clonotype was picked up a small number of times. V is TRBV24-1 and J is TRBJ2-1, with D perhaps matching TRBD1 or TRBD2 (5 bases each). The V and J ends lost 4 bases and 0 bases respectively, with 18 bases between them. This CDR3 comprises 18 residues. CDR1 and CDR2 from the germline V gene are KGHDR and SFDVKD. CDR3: CATSDTLRGLSSYNEQFF. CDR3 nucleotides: TGTGCCACCAGTGACACCCTACGGGGCTTGAGCTCCTACAATGAGCAGTTCTTC.

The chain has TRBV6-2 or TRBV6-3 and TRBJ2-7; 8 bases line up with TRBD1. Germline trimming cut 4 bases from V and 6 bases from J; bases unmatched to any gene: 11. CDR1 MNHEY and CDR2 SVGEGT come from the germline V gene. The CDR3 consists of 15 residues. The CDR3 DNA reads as TGTGCCAGCAGTTCGTTACGGACAGGGACCGTCGAGCAGTACTTC. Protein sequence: CASSSLRTGTVEQYF.

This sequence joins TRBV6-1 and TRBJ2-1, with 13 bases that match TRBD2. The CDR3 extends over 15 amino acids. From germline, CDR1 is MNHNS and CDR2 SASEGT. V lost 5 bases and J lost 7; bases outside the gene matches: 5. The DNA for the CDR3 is TGTGCCAGCAGTCGGGGACTAGCGGGACGGAATGAGCAGTTCTTC. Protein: CASSRGLAGRNEQFF.

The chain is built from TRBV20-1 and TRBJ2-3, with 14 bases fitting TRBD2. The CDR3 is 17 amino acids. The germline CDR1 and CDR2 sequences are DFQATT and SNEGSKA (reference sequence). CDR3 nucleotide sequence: TGCACCACCCTGGGGGGACTAGCGGGAGCGGACACAGATACGCAGTATTTT. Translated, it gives CTTLGGLAGADTDTQYF.

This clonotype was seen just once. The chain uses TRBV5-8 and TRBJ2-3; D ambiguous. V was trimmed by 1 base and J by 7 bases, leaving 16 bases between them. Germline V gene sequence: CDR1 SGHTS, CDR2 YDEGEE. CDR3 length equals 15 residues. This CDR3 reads CASSLSVSPGYTQYF. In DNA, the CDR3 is TGTGCCAGCAGCTTGTCCGTTTCCCCTGGGTATACGCAGTATTTT.